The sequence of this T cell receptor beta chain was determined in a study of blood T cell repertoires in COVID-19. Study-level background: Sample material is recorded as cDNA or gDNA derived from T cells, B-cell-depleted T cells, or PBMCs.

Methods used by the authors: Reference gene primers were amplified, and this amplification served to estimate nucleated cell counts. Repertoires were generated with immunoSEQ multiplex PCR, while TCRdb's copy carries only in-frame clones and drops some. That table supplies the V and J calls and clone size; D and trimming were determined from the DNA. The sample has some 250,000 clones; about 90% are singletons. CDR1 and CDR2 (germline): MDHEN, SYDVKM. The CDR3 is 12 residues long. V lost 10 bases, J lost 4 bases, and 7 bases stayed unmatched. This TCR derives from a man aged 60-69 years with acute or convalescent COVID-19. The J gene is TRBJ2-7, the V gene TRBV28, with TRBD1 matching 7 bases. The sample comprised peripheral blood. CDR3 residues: CATETGSYEQYF. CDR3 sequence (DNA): TGTGCCACCGAGACAGGGTCATACGAGCAGTACTTC.